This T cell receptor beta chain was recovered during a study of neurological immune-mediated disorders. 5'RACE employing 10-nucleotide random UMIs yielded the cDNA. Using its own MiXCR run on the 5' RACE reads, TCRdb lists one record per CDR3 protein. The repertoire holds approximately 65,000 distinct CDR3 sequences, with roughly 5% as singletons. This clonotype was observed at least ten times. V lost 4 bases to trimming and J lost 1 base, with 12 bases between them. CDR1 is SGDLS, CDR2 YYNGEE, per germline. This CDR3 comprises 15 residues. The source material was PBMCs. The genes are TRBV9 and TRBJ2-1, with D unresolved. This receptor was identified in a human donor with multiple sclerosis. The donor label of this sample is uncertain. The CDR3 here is CASSPLAYSYNEQFF. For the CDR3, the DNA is TGTGCCAGCAGCCCTTTAGCTTATTCCTACAATGAGCAGTTCTTC. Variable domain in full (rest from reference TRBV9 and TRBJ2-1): DSGVTQTPKHLITATGQRVTLRCSPRSGDLSVYWYQQSLDQGLQFLIQYYNGEERAKGNILERFSAQQFPDLHSELNLSSLELGDSALYFCASSPLAYSYNEQFFGPGTRLTVL.